The clone carrying this T cell receptor beta chain was counted only a few times. Antigen unknown. The record originates from a study of T-cell memory formation after mild COVID-19. The overall study: Clusters were largely donor specific.

Study-level results: Cross-reactive memory apparently joined, as some responding clones appeared in pre-infection memory.

TCRalpha and TCRbeta libraries used 5'RACE with constant-segment primers and UMIs. TCRdb processed the 5' RACE reads anew with MiXCR; each CDR3 protein has one entry. The sample includes more than 120,000 distinct CDR3 sequences, under 7% seen only once; the top ten take under 2.5%. The CDR3 sequence is 16 residues long. Germline V gives CDR1 SGHRS, CDR2 YFSETQ. The V gene end was trimmed by 4 bases and the J gene end by 3 bases; junction bases not matched to a gene: 5. The material sequenced was PBMCs or a T cell subset sorted from them (not recorded which). This TCR was recovered from an adult woman who had mild COVID-19 (a few samples of this study predate the infection). Cell type and time point are not known. The V gene is TRBV5-1, the J gene TRBJ2-6, with 9 positions matching TRBD1. Written as DNA, the CDR3 is TGCGCCAGCAGCACGGACAGGGGATATGGGGCCAACGTCCTGACTTTC. This sequence encodes CASSTDRGYGANVLTF. The complete variable domain, with remaining parts taken from reference TRBV5-1 and TRBJ2-6, reads KAGVTQTPRYLIKTRGQQVTLSCSPISGHRSVSWYQQTPGQGLQFLFEYFSETQRNKGNFPGRFSGRQFSNSRSEMNVSTLELGDSALYLCASSTDRGYGANVLTFGAGSRLTVL.